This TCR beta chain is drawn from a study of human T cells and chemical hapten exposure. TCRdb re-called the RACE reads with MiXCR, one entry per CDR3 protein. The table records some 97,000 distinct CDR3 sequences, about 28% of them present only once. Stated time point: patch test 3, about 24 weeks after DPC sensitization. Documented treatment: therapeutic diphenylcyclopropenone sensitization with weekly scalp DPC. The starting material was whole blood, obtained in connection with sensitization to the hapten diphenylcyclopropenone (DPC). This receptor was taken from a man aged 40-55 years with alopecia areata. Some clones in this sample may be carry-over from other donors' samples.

This CDR3 is CASSLRAEQFF. CDR3 bases: TGTGCCAGCAGTTTGAGAGCTGAGCAGTTCTTC. V gene TRBV12-3 or TRBV12-4 combines with J gene TRBJ2-1; D gene unclear. Deletions cut 3 bases from V and 9 bases from J, with 6 bases between. There are 11 residues in the CDR3.